The 18 T cell receptor beta chains below come from one sample, sequenced in a study of T cell responses to AZD1222 COVID-19 vaccine. Generated by immunoSEQ multiplex PCR, the TCRdb table keeps only in-frame clones and is missing some. Of 140,000 to 150,000 clones listed, around four fifths were seen once; the top ten hold 4.1%. The material was peripheral blood, obtained on day 0 of MenACWY control vaccination. All receptors come from an adult in good health.

The V gene is TRBV5-4, the J gene TRBJ2-2; 14 bases map to TRBD2. Trimming removed 2 bases from V and 4 bases from J; junction bases left unmatched: 1. Germline loops: CDR1 SGHNT, CDR2 YYREEE (reference sequence). The CDR3 covers 16 residues. The DNA of the CDR3 is TGTGCCAGCAGCTTTGGACTAGCGGGGGGCACCGGGGAGCTGTTTTTT. The encoded protein is CASSFGLAGGTGELFF. Full variable domain (missing parts from reference TRBV5-4 and TRBJ2-2): ETGVTQSPTHLIKTRGQQVTLRCSSQSGHNTVSWYQQALGQGPQFIFQYYREEENGRGNFPPRFSGLQFPNYSSELNVNALELDDSALYLCASSFGLAGGTGELFFGEGSRLTVL.

The chain links TRBV18 to TRBJ2-1; D is ambiguous. The germline V gene has CDR1 KGHSH and CDR2 LQKENI. The CDR3 loop spans 13 amino acids. Deletions cut 3 bases from V and 6 bases from J, with 9 bases between. As DNA, the CDR3 is TGTGCCAGCTCACCCGGGTCCGGCAATGAGCAGTTCTTC. Residues: CASSPGSGNEQFF.

In this sample, this clone turned up a few times. The chain is built from TRBV5-4 and TRBJ2-5; TRBD2 aligns across 10 bases. V trimming: 3 bases; J trimming: 5 bases; junction bases outside the gene matches: 13. The CDR3 runs to 17 residues. Germline V lookup: CDR1 SGHNT, CDR2 YYREEE (reference sequence). The CDR3 loop reads CASSSPPLAGALETQYF. The CDR3 nucleotides read TGTGCCAGCAGCTCCCCGCCCCTAGCGGGGGCGTTGGAGACCCAGTACTTC.

The genes are TRBV11-2 and TRBJ1-6; D is uncertain. Trimming cost V 8 bases and J 0 bases, with 14 bases left between them. The CDR3 is 16 residues long. CDR1 and CDR2 (germline): SGHAT, FQNNGV. In nucleotides, the CDR3 is TGTGCCAGCCGCGGCGGCCGGAGCTCCTATAATTCACCCCTCCACTTT. Protein sequence: CASRGGRSSYNSPLHF.

V usage is TRBV18 and J usage is TRBJ2-2; TRBD1 is a possible D gene (6 bases). CDR1 and CDR2 from the germline V gene are KGHSH and LQKENI. The V end was cut by 3 bases, the J end by 4 bases, with 15 bases between. The CDR3 has 16 amino acids. Written as DNA, the CDR3 is TGTGCCAGCTCACCGGGACACCCTCAAGGCACCGGGGAGCTGTTTTTT. Its translation: CASSPGHPQGTGELFF.

This clone has only a few counts. CDR3 sequence: CASSPRDRGGYNEQFF. The CDR3 DNA is TGTGCCAGTAGTCCCCGAGACAGGGGTGGTTACAATGAGCAGTTCTTC. The chain couples TRBV19 to TRBJ2-1, with TRBD1 matching over 8 bases. Germline V lookup: CDR1 LNHDA, CDR2 SQIVND (reference sequence). Germline trimming cut 5 bases from V and 4 bases from J; bases unmatched to any gene: 10. This CDR3 region has 16 residues.

The V and J genes are TRBV5-1 and TRBJ1-6; possible D gene TRBD1, 6 bases. Trimming cost V 2 bases and J 8 bases, with 14 bases left between them. The CDR3 spans 15 residues. Germline values: CDR1 SGHRS, CDR2 YFSETQ. The CDR3 loop is CASSLGGQSHSPLHF. The CDR3 DNA reads TGCGCCAGCAGCTTAGGTGGACAGTCCCATTCACCCCTCCACTTT. Full variable domain (remainder filled in from reference TRBV5-1 and TRBJ1-6): KAGVTQTPRYLIKTRGQQVTLSCSPISGHRSVSWYQQTPGQGLQFLFEYFSETQRNKGNFPGRFSGRQFSNSRSEMNVSTLELGDSALYLCASSLGGQSHSPLHFGNGTRLTVT.

The chain has TRBV6-5 and TRBJ1-1; no firm D call. V lost 1 base to trimming and J lost 1 base, with 13 bases between them. Germline-derived CDR1 and CDR2 are MNHEY and SVGAGI. The CDR3 runs 16 residues. The CDR3 DNA sequence: TGTGCCAGCAGTTACTATCCGCCCCCCGGGAACACTGAAGCTTTCTTT. Protein sequence: CASSYYPPPGNTEAFF.

The chain combines TRBV3-1 (or the pseudogene TRBV3-2) with TRBJ1-2, with 7 positions matching TRBD1. The CDR3 extends over 14 amino acids. Germline V gene lookup returns CDR1 LGHDT and CDR2 YNNKEL (reference sequence). The V segment lost 4 bases and the J segment 9 bases; nucleotides outside the gene matches: 11. In DNA, the CDR3 is TGTGCCAGCAGCCCCCGGGACAGAGGAAAGAGCTACACCTTC. Translation: CASSPRDRGKSYTF.

This clone was detected only once. The chain couples TRBV7-3 to TRBJ2-1, with D perhaps TRBD2 (5 bases). Per the germline V gene, CDR1 is SGHTA and CDR2 is FQGTGA. Trimming pared 3 bases from V and 0 bases from J, leaving 9 bases between. CDR3 length equals 15 residues. Here the CDR3 reads CASSLRVSSYNEQFF. The CDR3 nucleotides read TGTGCCAGCAGCTTGCGGGTCAGCTCCTACAATGAGCAGTTCTTC.

This clone was found a few times. This chain joins TRBV7-4 and TRBJ1-3; D ambiguous. The CDR3 runs 17 residues. The V end lost 1 base, the J end lost 0 bases, and 13 bases lay between the germline ends. The germline V gene has CDR1 SGHVT and CDR2 SQSDAQ. Here the CDR3 DNA reads TGTGCCAGCAGCTTAGAAAGCGGCCGAAGCTCTGGAAACACCATATATTTT. This codes for CASSLESGRSSGNTIYF.

The V and J genes are TRBV6-5 and TRBJ1-1; D not certain. This CDR3 has 13 amino acids. The germline V and J ends were trimmed by 5 bases and 1 base, with 8 bases remaining between them. CDR1 and CDR2 from the germline V gene are MNHEY and SVGAGI. CDR3 protein: CASSLRWNTEAFF. CDR3 nucleotides: TGTGCCAGCAGTCTACGGTGGAACACTGAAGCTTTCTTT.

The chain has TRBV28 and TRBJ2-7, with TRBD1 as a possible D gene (5 bases). Between the trimmed V and J ends, which lost 3 bases and 3 bases, there was a span of 9 bases. Germline V CDR1 and CDR2: MDHEN, SYDVKM. CDR3 length equals 13 residues. The CDR3 spells CASSLSRDYEQYV. The CDR3 DNA follows: TGTGCCAGCAGTTTGAGCAGGGACTACGAGCAGTACGTC.

V and J are TRBV12-3 or TRBV12-4 and TRBJ2-7; D is uncertain. V shed 3 bases and J shed 7 bases, with 13 bases lying between them. The CDR3 consists of 13 residues. CDR3 bases: TGTGCCAGCAGTTTTGGACCGTATGAAGAGCAGTACGTC. Translation: CASSFGPYEEQYV.

V gene TRBV18 combines with J gene TRBJ1-1, with a possible D match to TRBD1 (6 bases). V was cut by 2 bases and J by 5 bases, with 9 bases left in between. This CDR3 contains 13 residues. The germline CDR1 and CDR2 sequences are KGHSH and LQKENI. CDR3 residues: CASSPWDTTEAFF. CDR3 coding DNA: TGTGCCAGCTCACCATGGGACACAACTGAAGCTTTCTTT.

This clone showed up just once. The rearrangement joins TRBV13 to TRBJ1-2; tentatively, D is TRBD1 (5 bases). This CDR3 has 13 amino acids. The V gene's germline CDR1 is PRHDT and CDR2 FYEKMQ (reference sequence). Trimming stripped 5 bases from V and 7 bases from J, with 14 bases between. The CDR3 bases are TGTGCCAGCAGCGCCGTTGGGGACTCTGGCTACACCTTC. It encodes CASSAVGDSGYTF. The variable domain in full, completed from reference TRBV13 and TRBJ1-2, reads AAGVIQSPRHLIKEKRETATLKCYPIPRHDTVYWYQQGPGQDPQFLISFYEKMQSDKGSIPDRFSAQQFSDYHSELNMSSLELGDSALYFCASSAVGDSGYTFGSGTRLTVV.

The V call is TRBV7-9, the J call TRBJ2-5; 10 nucleotides match TRBD1. Germline-derived CDR1 and CDR2 are SEHNR and FQNEAQ (reference sequence). The J segment lost 1 base and the V segment lost 5 bases, leaving 7 bases of the junction unmatched. The CDR3 length is 16 residues. This CDR3 is CASSPGDRGLQETQYF. The CDR3 region has the DNA TGTGCCAGCAGCCCCGGGGACAGGGGTCTCCAAGAGACCCAGTACTTC. The full variable domain, rest sourced from reference TRBV7-9 and TRBJ2-5, is DTGVSQNPRHKITKRGQNVTFRCDPISEHNRLYWYRQTLGQGPEFLTYFQNEAQLEKSRLLSDRFSAERPKGSFSTLEIQRTEQGDSAMYLCASSPGDRGLQETQYFGPGTRLLVL.

The V and J genes are TRBV3-1 (or the pseudogene TRBV3-2) and TRBJ2-7; weak D call: TRBD2 (6 bases). CDR1 LGHDT and CDR2 YNNKEL come from the germline V gene (reference sequence). V was clipped by 3 bases and J by 1 base, with 7 bases between them. This CDR3 comprises 13 residues. The CDR3 DNA is TGTGCCAGCAGCCACGGGACTTCCTACGAGCAGTACTTC. Translation gives CASSHGTSYEQYF.